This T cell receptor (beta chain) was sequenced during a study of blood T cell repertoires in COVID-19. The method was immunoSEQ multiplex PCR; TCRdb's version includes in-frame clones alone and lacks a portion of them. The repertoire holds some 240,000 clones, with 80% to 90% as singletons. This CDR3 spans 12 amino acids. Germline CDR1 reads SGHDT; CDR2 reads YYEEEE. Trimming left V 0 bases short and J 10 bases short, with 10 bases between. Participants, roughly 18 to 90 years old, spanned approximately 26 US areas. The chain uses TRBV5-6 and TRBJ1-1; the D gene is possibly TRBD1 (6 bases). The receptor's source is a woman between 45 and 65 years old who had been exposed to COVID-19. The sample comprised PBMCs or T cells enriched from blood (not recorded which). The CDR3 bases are TGTGCCAGCAGCTTGGTACAGGGTGGAGCTTTCTTT. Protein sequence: CASSLVQGGAFF.